This record looks at one T cell receptor beta chain sequence and its context. Its antigen is currently unknown. Germline-derived CDR1 and CDR2 are MGHRA and YSYEKL. The CDR3 runs 16 residues. V lost 8 bases and J 2 bases, leaving 20 bases between the germline ends. The data were obtained in a study of shared clonotypes between healthy human individuals. About the research overall: Per-donor plates numbered three CD4 naive, three CD4 memory, two CD8 naive and one CD8 memory.

TCRdb's table, derived via immunoSEQ multiplex PCR, lists solely in-frame clones and lacks some. The sample has about 1.5 million clones; roughly 98% are singletons. Whole-study findings and limits: Only a few donors were included, so the genetic and exposure-history diversity represented was limited.

Sequenced sample: naive CD4+ T cells sorted from blood. The subset here: CD45RA+ positively selected. The V gene is TRBV4-1, the J gene TRBJ2-3; D uncertain. The sequence was obtained from a man in his thirties or forties in good health. In DNA, the CDR3 is TGCGCCAGCGCCTGGCTCTCGGCAGGTTTCACAGATACGCAGTATTTT. Its translation: CASAWLSAGFTDTQYF.